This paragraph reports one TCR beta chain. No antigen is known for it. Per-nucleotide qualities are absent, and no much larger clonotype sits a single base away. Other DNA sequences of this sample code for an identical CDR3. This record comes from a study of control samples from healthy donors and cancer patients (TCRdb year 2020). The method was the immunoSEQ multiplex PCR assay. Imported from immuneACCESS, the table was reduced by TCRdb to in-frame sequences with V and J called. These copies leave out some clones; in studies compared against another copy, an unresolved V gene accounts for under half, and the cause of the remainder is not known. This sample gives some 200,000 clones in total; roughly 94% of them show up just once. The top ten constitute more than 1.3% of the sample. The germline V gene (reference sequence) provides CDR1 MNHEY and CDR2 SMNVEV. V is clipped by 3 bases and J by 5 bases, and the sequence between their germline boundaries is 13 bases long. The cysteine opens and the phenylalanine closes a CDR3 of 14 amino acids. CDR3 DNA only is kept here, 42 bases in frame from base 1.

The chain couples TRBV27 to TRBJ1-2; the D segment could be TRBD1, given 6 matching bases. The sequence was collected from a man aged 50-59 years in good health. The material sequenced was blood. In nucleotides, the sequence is TGTGCCAGCAGTTTGAACAGGGTCGGGTATGGCTACACCTTC. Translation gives CASSLNRVGYGYTF.